This T cell receptor beta chain appears in the sequencing data of a study of blood T cell repertoires in COVID-19. Study in general: Collection of acute and convalescent COVID-19 samples took place in the United States, Italy and Spain. PBMCs, B-cell-depleted T cells, or T cells were the source of the cDNA or gDNA that made up the material.

Authors' data handling: It was from reference gene primer amplification that nucleated cell counts were estimated. Only in-frame clones appear in the TCRdb table, and some are missing; sequencing was by immunoSEQ multiplex PCR. That table gives V, J and clone size, and the DNA gave D and trimming. The sample gives around 400,000 clones, 80% to 90% of which show up once; 1% to 1.5% is in the top ten. Germline-derived CDR1 and CDR2 are MNHEY and SMNVEV (reference sequence). This CDR3 has 18 residues. V shed 5 bases and J shed 0 bases, with 17 bases lying between them. The sample taken for sequencing was peripheral blood. This rearrangement joins TRBV27 to TRBJ1-6, with D possibly TRBD1 on 5 matching bases. The source of this sequence is a man between 35 and 55 years old with acute or convalescent COVID-19. The CDR3, as DNA: TGTGCCAGCAGTGGGTATGGTGAGGACAACTCCTATAATTCACCCCTCCACTTT. Translated, it gives CASSGYGEDNSYNSPLHF.